The sequence of this T cell receptor (beta chain) was determined in a study of tumor-infiltrating lymphocytes in oesophageal squamous cell carcinoma. One entry per CDR3 protein results from TCRdb running MiXCR on the PCR reads. The sample includes 15,000 to 20,000 distinct CDR3 sequences, 44% of them seen just once. This CDR3 comprises 15 residues. Germline V gene sequence: CDR1 SNHLY, CDR2 FYNNEI. Trimming cost V 8 bases and J 0 bases, with 14 bases left between them. The rearrangement uses TRBV2 and TRBJ1-3; weak D call: TRBD1 (5 bases). This clonotype was sampled from a female donor with esophageal squamous cell carcinoma. Sequencing was done on a sample of blood. The CDR3 spells CASAGTELSGNTIYF. CDR3 coding DNA: TGTGCCAGCGCCGGGACGGAACTCTCTGGAAACACCATATATTTT.